This is a list of T cell receptor beta chains from one sample in a study of control samples from healthy donors and cancer patients. Assay: immunoSEQ multiplex PCR; the TCRdb copy retains only in-frame clones and omits some. The sample has about 150,000 clones, approximately 90% seen once. The sequencing input was blood. All receptors come from a woman between 25 and 40 years old in good health. CDR3s include the opening cysteine and the closing phenylalanine or tryptophan. Clone size, where shown, is once, few, many, or a class for clones that have expanded.

.	15	TRBJ2-5	TRBV19	CASSIAGQGTETQYF
.	13	TRBJ2-2	TRBV10-3	CAIRSVGTGELFF
.	13	TRBJ2-2	TRBV19	CASSFGWTGELFF
.	14	TRBJ2-1	TRBV3-1/TRBV3-2	CASSQLGITNEQFF
.	16	TRBJ2-1	TRBV19	CASSILGTSGYNEQFF
.	13	TRBJ2-7	TRBV9	CASSVVSQSEQYF
.	15	TRBJ2-3	TRBV19	CASSIEFELDGTQYF
.	14	TRBJ2-3	TRBV4-1	CASSGLALTDTQYF
.	14	TRBJ1-1	TRBV7-2	CASTAGGWNTEAFF
.	15	TRBJ2-2	TRBV27	CASSFEGAQGGELFF
.	13	TRBJ1-1	TRBV12-3/TRBV12-4	CASSFGPNTEAFF
.	14	TRBJ2-1	TRBV5-1	CASSLGQKGNEQFF
once	16	TRBJ2-1	TRBV4-3	CASRYRLAGGNNEQFF
.	16	TRBJ2-1	TRBV4-2	CASSQGPGQMYNEQFF
.	19	TRBJ2-7	TRBV4-2	CASSQDRGPGFRGLYEQYF
.	16	TRBJ2-5	TRBV7-2	CASSTGTNHRQETQYF
.	13	TRBJ1-2	TRBV6-5	CASSYQGDYGYTF
.	17	TRBJ2-3	TRBV28	CASSPGTRAGAADTQYF
.	14	TRBJ2-2	TRBV29-1	CSARGWGDTGELFF
once	15	TRBJ2-1	TRBV6-2/TRBV6-3	CASSPLAGGTREQFF
.	13	TRBJ1-2	TRBV5-4	CASSLAGSNGYTF
.	13	TRBJ1-2	TRBV29-1	CSVDVGRNYGYTF
.	20	TRBJ1-5	TRBV28	CASSFLAATETGGRNQPQHF
.	14	TRBJ2-5	TRBV5-1	CASSLWGEGETQYF
few	16	TRBJ2-1	TRBV29-1	CSAARADAGSYNEQFF
.	13	TRBJ1-1	TRBV29-1	CSVEGRPNTEAFF
.	14	TRBJ2-2	TRBV5-4	CASEDRVWPGELFF
.	13	TRBJ1-2	TRBV30	CAWSRQGNYGYTF
.	13	TRBJ1-3	TRBV19	CASSQGAGNTIYF
.	15	TRBJ2-3	TRBV7-7	CASSFTSGSTDTQYF
once	12	TRBJ1-6	TRBV2	CASSPENSPLHF
once	16	TRBJ1-5	TRBV10-1	CASSENGEDSNQPQHF
.	17	TRBJ1-6	TRBV19	CASSVAWTGVFDSPLHF
.	21	TRBJ2-7	TRBV10-2	CASRATLFQTSGDEKPYEQYF
.	13	TRBJ2-7	TRBV20-1	CSASEHISYEQYF
.	13	TRBJ2-5	TRBV9	CASSVESQETQYF
once	15	TRBJ2-2	TRBV10-3	CAISEKQGNTGELFF
.	17	TRBJ2-7	TRBV10-3	CAISESVRALPGNEQYF
.	16	TRBJ1-4	TRBV4-3	CASSQDPKGGSEKLFF
.	13	TRBJ2-5	TRBV9	CASSLGTQETQYF
.	15	TRBJ1-1	TRBV6-5	CASSNRDIGNTEAFF
.	14	TRBJ2-7	TRBV10-1	CASSVAGKSYEQYF
.	15	TRBJ2-1	TRBV27	CASSSGTETYNEQFF
.	13	TRBJ2-5	TRBV3-1/TRBV3-2	CASVSSDQQTQYF
few	16	TRBJ1-1	TRBV18	CASSPFANRLNTEAFF
.	14	TRBJ1-6	TRBV5-6	CASSAGEKSSPLHF
.	10	TRBJ1-6	TRBV20-1	CSAEGQPLHF
once	20	TRBJ2-7	TRBV14	CASSQESWLGLLAGVNEQYF
.	11	TRBJ1-1	TRBV6-6	CASTLYGEAFF
.	18	TRBJ2-6	TRBV9	CASSVRDRGPPGANVLTF
.	15	TRBJ1-1	TRBV28	CASSPLGRGNTEAFF
.	14	TRBJ1-2	TRBV30	CAWSHGVSNYGYTF
.	12	TRBJ2-5	TRBV25-1	CASGYMEETQYF
.	19	TRBJ1-1	TRBV2	CASSESVPTGPAGGTEAFF
.	14	TRBJ1-3	TRBV19	CASSLRTGGNTIYF
.	15	TRBJ1-1	TRBV2	CASTQYQASNTEAFF
.	15	TRBJ2-4	TRBV5-1	CASSREGGAGNIQYF